Listed here are 17 T cell receptor beta chains from one sample, sequenced in a study of PD-1 blockade in classical Hodgkin lymphoma. Clones were read by immunoSEQ multiplex PCR, and TCRdb kept only the in-frame ones, dropping some. The sample carries around 25,000 clones, approximately 80% recorded once. Each and every patient relapsed after autologous stem cell transplantation, and patients got differing brentuximab vedotin exposure. Sample: peripheral blood mononuclear cells (PBMCs), taken at baseline. The receptors were sampled from a human donor with classical Hodgkin lymphoma.

The DNA of the CDR3 is TGTGCCAGCAGCCTTGTAGCATCCTACGAGCAGTACTTC. Amino acid sequence: CASSLVASYEQYF. V gene TRBV7-2 combines with J gene TRBJ2-7; no clear D gene. Trimming cost V 5 bases and J 1 base, with 9 bases left between them. The CDR3 runs 13 residues. Germline assignment: CDR1 SGHTA and CDR2 FQGNSA.

The rearrangement uses TRBV9 and TRBJ2-3, with D possibly being TRBD2 (5 bases). V dropped 0 bases and J dropped 1 base, with 12 bases sitting between them. The CDR3 spans 16 residues. Germline V gene data show CDR1 as SGDLS and CDR2 as YYNGEE. The CDR3 sequence: CASSVGALDGTDTQYF. The DNA for the CDR3 is TGTGCCAGCAGCGTAGGAGCACTAGATGGCACAGATACGCAGTATTTT.

This rearrangement joins TRBV11-2 to TRBJ2-5; 7 bases line up with TRBD2. The J call may be faulty, since TRBJ2-7 better matches the DNA end. This CDR3 region has 17 residues. CDR1 is SGHAT and CDR2 is FQNNGV in the germline V gene. CDR3 residues: CASSPAFRRGGSYEQYF. CDR3 coding DNA: TGTGCCAGCAGCCCTGCTTTCCGTCGCGGGGGTAGTTACGAGCAGTACTTC.

The J gene is TRBJ1-1, the V gene TRBV10-2; D unclear. CDR1 and CDR2 (germline): WSHSY, SAAADI. The CDR3 consists of 13 residues. The V gene lost 5 bases and the J gene lost 2 bases, with 9 bases spanning the gap. CDR3 bases: TGCGCCAGCAGTTCCGACCGAAACACTGAAGCTTTCTTT. It translates to CASSSDRNTEAFF.

The rearrangement joins TRBV29-1 to TRBJ1-1; no definite D call. With 1 base removed from V and 4 bases from J, the gap between germline ends came to 10 bases. Germline CDR1 is SQVTM and CDR2 is ANQGSEA. The CDR3 is 13 residues long. DNA of the CDR3: TGCAGCGTTGAAGGGTACACTCGCACTGAAGCTTTCTTT. This translates into CSVEGYTRTEAFF.

V and J are TRBV6-5 and TRBJ2-7; TRBD2 is a possible D gene (7 bases). Per the germline V gene, CDR1 is MNHEY and CDR2 is SVGAGI. The CDR3 runs to 12 residues. Trimming removed 8 bases at V and 3 bases at J, with 11 bases between. This chain's CDR3 is CASVGGLYEQYF. CDR3 sequence (DNA): TGTGCCAGCGTGGGGGGGCTCTACGAGCAGTACTTC.

The J gene is TRBJ2-2, the V gene TRBV10-2; D call uncertain. The ends were cut back, 7 bases at V and 7 bases at J, with 7 bases in the middle. The CDR3 runs to 11 residues. Germline-derived CDR1 and CDR2 are WSHSY and SAAADI. The CDR3: CASKVGGELFF. The CDR3 DNA reads TGCGCCAGCAAGGTGGGCGGGGAGCTGTTTTTT.

The chain joins TRBV6-5 to TRBJ2-7; D is possibly TRBD1 or TRBD2 (5 bases each). V lost 4 bases and J 3 bases, leaving 13 bases between the germline ends. There are 14 residues in the CDR3. Germline CDR1 reads MNHEY; CDR2 reads SVGAGI. The CDR3 here is CASSLGVGFYEQYF. CDR3 nucleotides: TGTGCCAGCAGTTTGGGGGTTGGGTTCTACGAGCAGTACTTC.

The chain recombines TRBV10-2 with TRBJ2-7, with D maybe TRBD1 (5 bases). V lost 4 bases to trimming and J lost 10 bases, with 14 bases between them. The CDR3 runs 12 residues. Per the germline V gene, CDR1 is WSHSY and CDR2 is SAAADI. CDR3 nucleotide sequence: TGCGCCAGCAGTGTCGACAGCGTACTCCAGTACTTC. Translated, it gives CASSVDSVLQYF.

This rearrangement joins TRBV7-9 to TRBJ2-7, with D possibly matching TRBD1 (6 bases). The germline V and J ends were trimmed by 5 bases and 0 bases, with 14 bases remaining between them. This CDR3 has 15 residues. The germline V gene has CDR1 SEHNR and CDR2 FQNEAQ (reference sequence). The CDR3 DNA reads TGTGCCAGCAGCACCCGAGCAGGGGACTCCTACGAGCAGTACTTC. This encodes CASSTRAGDSYEQYF.

The chain has TRBV28 and TRBJ2-1; 9 bases align to TRBD1. From germline, CDR1 is MDHEN and CDR2 SYDVKM. The trim removed 6 bases at V and 1 base at J, leaving 4 bases unmatched. The CDR3 covers 15 residues. CDR3 nucleotide sequence: TGTGCCAGCAGGGCGACAGGGGGGTCCTACAATGAGCAGTTCTTC. Amino acids: CASRATGGSYNEQFF.

About this clone: The same CDR3 also results from other DNA sequences found in this sample. This chain joins TRBV19 and TRBJ1-6; a possible D gene is TRBD1 (6 bases). Germline-derived CDR1 and CDR2 are LNHDA and SQIVND (reference sequence). This CDR3 comprises 14 residues. Trimming left V 5 bases short and J 8 bases short, with 13 bases between. The CDR3 reads CASSGDRGYSPLHF. The CDR3 DNA follows: TGTGCCAGTAGTGGGGATAGGGGGTATTCACCCCTCCACTTT.

This clone was counted only a few times. V is TRBV7-6 and J is TRBJ2-2; 14 nucleotides align to TRBD2. Germline values: CDR1 SGHVS, CDR2 FNYEAQ. V trimming: 5 bases; J trimming: 6 bases; junction bases outside the gene matches: 20. The CDR3 runs to 21 residues. Written as DNA, the CDR3 is TGTGCCAGCAGCCCCGCTTACCCCGGGACTAGCGGGGGTGGTAGTTCCGGGGAGCTGTTTTTT. Its protein is CASSPAYPGTSGGGSSGELFF.

The rearrangement uses TRBV19 and TRBJ2-2; a weak D match, TRBD1 (6 bases). The ends were cut back, 6 bases at V and 0 bases at J, with 8 bases in the middle. Germline loops: CDR1 LNHDA, CDR2 SQIVND (reference sequence). The CDR3 sequence is 14 residues long. The CDR3 DNA sequence: TGTGCCAGTAGGGACAGAGCGAACACCGGGGAGCTGTTTTTT. It encodes CASRDRANTGELFF.

The chain carries TRBV19 and TRBJ2-5; D is unclear. The CDR3 loop spans 14 amino acids. V lost 6 bases, J lost 5 bases, and 16 bases lay in between. Germline CDR1 LNHDA, CDR2 SQIVND (reference sequence). For the CDR3, the DNA is TGTGCCAGTAGCACCGGCGGTCCTCGGGAGACCCAGTACTTC. It yields the protein CASSTGGPRETQYF.

This sequence joins TRBV5-8 and TRBJ1-2; TRBD1 aligns across 7 bases. After removal of 4 bases from V and 2 bases from J, the junction contained 5 bases not matched to a gene. Germline values: CDR1 SGHTS, CDR2 YDEGEE. The length of the CDR3 is 14 residues. Here the CDR3 reads CASSTGTVNYGYTF. The DNA for the CDR3 is TGTGCCAGCAGCACGGGGACAGTGAACTATGGCTACACCTTC.

V usage is TRBV6-4 and J usage is TRBJ2-2; D is uncertain. V lost 0 bases and J lost 6, with 5 bases in between. The CDR3 covers 13 residues. Germline values: CDR1 MRHNA, CDR2 SNTAGT. The CDR3 nucleotides are TGTGCCAGCAGTGACTCGAGCTCCGGGGAGCTGTTTTTT. Protein product: CASSDSSSGELFF.